What follows is one T cell receptor beta chain and its context. The antigen is undetermined. Germline V gene sequence: CDR1 SGHVS, CDR2 FQNEAQ. V trimming: 4 bases; J trimming: 7 bases; junction bases outside the gene matches: 7. The CDR3 has 13 amino acids. This entry belongs to a study of cytomegalovirus exposure and HLA in healthy donors. Study outcomes and limitations: Published work reported that the classifier diagnosed cytomegalovirus status with high specificity and sensitivity.

Only in-frame clones appear in the TCRdb table, and some are missing; sequencing was by immunoSEQ multiplex PCR. The data contain about 120,000 clones, roughly 90% of them singletons. The chain employs TRBV7-8 and TRBJ2-7, with TRBD1 matching over 7 bases. The specimen was PBMCs. This clonotype originated in a woman between 18 and 29 years old in good health and CMV-seropositive. This CDR3 is CASSYTGVREQYF. CDR3 in DNA: TGTGCCAGCAGCTACACAGGGGTGAGGGAGCAGTACTTC.